This T cell receptor beta chain was sequenced for a study of a mutant IDH1 vaccine in newly diagnosed glioma. Study-wide context: Earlier care involved radiotherapy, temozolomide, or both, and the majority received both.

V was cut by 5 bases and J by 3 bases, with 17 bases left in between. Germline CDR1 reads SGHRS; CDR2 reads YFSETQ. The CDR3 totals 15 residues. Assay used: immunoSEQ multiplex PCR; TCRdb lists only in-frame clones, some missing. The sample carries approximately 88,000 clones, over 75% recorded once. Described time point: baseline, week 1 (first vaccination visit). Described treatment: pre-vaccination baseline after standard-of-care therapy. This chain connects TRBV5-1 to TRBJ1-1; D perhaps matches TRBD1 (5 bases). This specimen consisted of PBMCs, obtained from a glioma patient treated with radiotherapy, temozolomide or both. The TCR originated in a man aged 40-55 years with glioma. CDR3 nucleotides: TGCGCCAGCAGATCGAGAGAGGGGCCGGACACTGAAGCTTTCTTT. This encodes CASRSREGPDTEAFF.